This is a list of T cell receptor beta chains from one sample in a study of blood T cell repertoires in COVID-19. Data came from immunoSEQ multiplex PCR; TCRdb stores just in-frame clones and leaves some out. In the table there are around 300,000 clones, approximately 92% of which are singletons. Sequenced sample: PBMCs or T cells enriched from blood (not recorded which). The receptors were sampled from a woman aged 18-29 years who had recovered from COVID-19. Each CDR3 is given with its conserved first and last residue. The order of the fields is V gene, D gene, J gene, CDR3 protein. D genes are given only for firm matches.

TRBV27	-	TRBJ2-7	CASSPLRGLGQYF
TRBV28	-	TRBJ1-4	CASSLRGSGEKLFF
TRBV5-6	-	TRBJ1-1	CASRRVGGTEAFF
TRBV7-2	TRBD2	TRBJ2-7	CASTSGGYVYEQYF
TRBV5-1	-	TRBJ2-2	CASSIDTNTGELFF
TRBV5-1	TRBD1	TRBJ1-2	CASSLESGQGPYGYTF
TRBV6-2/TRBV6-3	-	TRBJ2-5	CASSYSRWQTQYF
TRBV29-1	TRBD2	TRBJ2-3	CSVPWPSGGTDTQYF
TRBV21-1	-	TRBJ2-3	CASSTRPGSLVWDTQYF
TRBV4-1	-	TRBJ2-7	CASSPAAQGGTYEQYF
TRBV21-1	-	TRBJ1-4	CASSRQGTVEKLFF
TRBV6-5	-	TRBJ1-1	CASLRGTEAFF
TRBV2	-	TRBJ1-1	CASWTANTEAFF
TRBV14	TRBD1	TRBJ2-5	CASSQDPGGETQYF
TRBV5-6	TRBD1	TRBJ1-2	CASSFRGPGNYGYTF
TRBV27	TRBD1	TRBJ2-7	CASRGTGYHEQYF
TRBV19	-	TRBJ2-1	CASSIELAIYNEQFF
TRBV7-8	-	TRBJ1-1	CASNPLSGTEAFF
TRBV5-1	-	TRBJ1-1	CASSPIGAANTEAFF
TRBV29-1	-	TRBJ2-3	CSVVATPSTDTQYF
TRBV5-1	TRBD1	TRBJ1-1	CASSLRQGLHTEAFF
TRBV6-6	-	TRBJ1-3	CASTTGSSGNTIYF
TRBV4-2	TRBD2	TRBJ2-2	CASSQERLAGISSTGELFF
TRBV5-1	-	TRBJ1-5	CASSPSGSRQPQHF
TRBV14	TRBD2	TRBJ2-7	CASRGLGYEQYF
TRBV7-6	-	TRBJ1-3	CASTRDQSSGNTIYF
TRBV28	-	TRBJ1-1	CASSSHGTPFEAFF
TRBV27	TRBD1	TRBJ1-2	CASSPKPWDSSYGYTF
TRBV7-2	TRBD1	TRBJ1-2	CARRGGASGYTF
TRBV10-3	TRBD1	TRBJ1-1	CAISATGQGPNTEAFF
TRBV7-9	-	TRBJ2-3	CASSLVGGVTDTQYF
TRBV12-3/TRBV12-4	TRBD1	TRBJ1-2	CASSSVGQGGYTF
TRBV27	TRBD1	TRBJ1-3	CASSLGQGNTIYF
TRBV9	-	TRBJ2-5	CASSVDARQETQYF
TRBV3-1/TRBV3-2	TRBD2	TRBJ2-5	CASSLGLAGGGETQYF
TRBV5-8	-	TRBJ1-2	CASSLFDSLASGYTF
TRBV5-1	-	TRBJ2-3	CASSLESRSTDTQYF
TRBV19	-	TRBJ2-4	CASSADRAKNIQYF